The TCR beta chain under discussion was sequenced for a study of T cell responses to AZD1222 COVID-19 vaccine. Study-level findings and limits: Donors in the cohort were predominantly white British and more often female, and clonal diversity was possibly underestimated. Just five to seven AZD1222 recipients tested seropositive at baseline. The span of vaccine-associated CD4 TCRs extended across spike, with dominance at 160-218 and 743-854.

The repertoire was sequenced with immunoSEQ multiplex PCR; TCRdb's copy has only in-frame clones and lacks some. The repertoire holds 100,000 to 150,000 clones, with about nine tenths as singletons. A note on this clone: What it binds is unknown.

This CDR3 spans 13 amino acids. Trimming left V 0 bases short and J 7 bases short, with 9 bases between. Germline V lookup: CDR1 MNHEY, CDR2 SVGAGI. The material sequenced was peripheral blood, taken on day 0 of AZD1222 vaccination. The chain recombines TRBV6-5 with TRBJ1-2; D gene unclear. This clonotype originated in an adult in good health. The CDR3 reads CASSYSLGPGYTF. The CDR3 DNA reads TGTGCCAGCAGTTACTCGCTAGGACCTGGCTACACCTTC.